A selection of T cell receptor beta chains follows, all from one sample in a study of blood T cell repertoires in COVID-19. Profiling relied on immunoSEQ multiplex PCR, and the TCRdb table lists in-frame clones only, not all of them. The sample lists about 400,000 clones, 88% seen once, with around 2.1% in the top ten. Sample: PBMCs or T cells enriched from blood (not recorded which). These receptors originate from a woman aged 40 to 50 with acute COVID-19. CDR3s include the opening cysteine and the closing phenylalanine or tryptophan. The order of the fields is D gene, V gene, J gene, clone size, CDR3 protein, CDR3 DNA. D genes are given only for firm matches. The size entry is marked missing in some rows and otherwise reads once, few, many or a size class.

D: TRBD1; V: TRBV27; J: TRBJ1-1; size: -; CDR3: CASSLTGGLTEAFF; DNA: TGTGCCAGCAGTTTAACAGGGGGTTTAACTGAAGCTTTCTTT
D: TRBD1; V: TRBV29-1; J: TRBJ1-2; size: -; CDR3: CSVGDRIFYGYTF; DNA: TGCAGCGTTGGGGACAGGATTTTCTATGGCTACACCTTC
D: TRBD1; V: TRBV6-5; J: TRBJ1-2; size: -; CDR3: CASGIGTEPYGYTF; DNA: TGTGCCAGCGGGATCGGGACAGAACCCTATGGCTACACCTTC
D: -; V: TRBV5-6; J: TRBJ2-5; size: once; CDR3: CASSPGLSKLETQYF; DNA: TGTGCCAGCAGCCCAGGACTATCGAAATTGGAGACCCAGTACTTC
D: TRBD1; V: TRBV2; J: TRBJ1-2; size: -; CDR3: CASRRGGQGYGYTF; DNA: TGTGCCAGCAGGCGAGGAGGACAGGGGTATGGCTACACCTTC
D: TRBD1; V: TRBV15; J: TRBJ1-6; size: -; CDR3: CATSARGGFNSPLHF; DNA: TGTGCCACCAGCGCTAGAGGGGGCTTTAATTCACCCCTCCACTTT
D: TRBD1; V: TRBV10-3; J: TRBJ1-1; size: -; CDR3: CAISGQGARNTEAFF; DNA: TGTGCCATCAGTGGACAGGGGGCTCGGAACACTGAAGCTTTCTTT
D: -; V: TRBV6-1; J: TRBJ1-5; size: once; CDR3: CASSEGRSPQHF; DNA: TGTGCCAGCAGTGAAGGCCGGTCCCCCCAGCATTTT
D: TRBD1; V: TRBV19; J: TRBJ1-2; size: -; CDR3: CASRTGVGGYTF; DNA: TGTGCCAGTAGGACAGGGGTCGGCGGCTACACCTTC
D: -; V: TRBV18; J: TRBJ1-1; size: -; CDR3: CATATARNTEAFF; DNA: TGTGCCACCGCGACAGCCCGGAACACTGAAGCTTTCTTT
D: TRBD2; V: TRBV23-1; J: TRBJ2-7; size: -; CDR3: CASSQSASGGHSSYEQYF; DNA: TGCGCCAGCAGTCAATCAGCAAGCGGGGGCCATAGCTCCTACGAGCAGTACTTC
D: -; V: TRBV5-1; J: TRBJ2-2; size: -; CDR3: CASTRDTSTGELFF; DNA: TGCGCCAGCACCAGGGACACCAGCACCGGGGAGCTGTTTTTT
D: TRBD1; V: TRBV5-8; J: TRBJ1-2; size: -; CDR3: CASSSGTGDDYGYTF; DNA: TGTGCCAGCAGCTCTGGGACAGGGGATGACTATGGCTACACCTTC
D: -; V: TRBV11-2; J: TRBJ2-5; size: -; CDR3: CASSSLRRGPETQYF; DNA: TGTGCCAGCAGCTCCCTCCGGCGGGGGCCAGAGACCCAGTACTTC
D: -; V: TRBV20-1; J: TRBJ2-2; size: -; CDR3: CSASLGYTGELFF; DNA: TGCAGTGCTAGTCTCGGTTACACCGGGGAGCTGTTTTTT
D: -; V: TRBV5-1; J: TRBJ1-2; size: -; CDR3: CASSLEGANYGYTF; DNA: TGCGCCAGCAGCTTAGAGGGAGCTAACTATGGCTACACCTTC
D: -; V: TRBV29-1; J: TRBJ1-3; size: -; CDR3: CSVEASRGGNTIYF; DNA: TGCAGCGTTGAAGCAAGCCGGGGGGGAAACACCATATATTTT
D: -; V: TRBV12-5; J: TRBJ1-1; size: -; CDR3: CASGLTMETLAFF; DNA: TGTGCTAGTGGTTTGACAATGGAGACCCTAGCTTTCTTT
D: TRBD1; V: TRBV7-6; J: TRBJ1-1; size: -; CDR3: CASSLAPQGSTEAFF; DNA: TGTGCCAGCAGCTTAGCGCCACAGGGGTCCACTGAAGCTTTCTTT
D: -; V: TRBV5-1; J: TRBJ2-5; size: -; CDR3: CASSGGGSQETQYF; DNA: TGCGCCAGCAGTGGGGGAGGTTCGCAAGAGACCCAGTACTTC
D: TRBD1; V: TRBV4-1; J: TRBJ1-4; size: -; CDR3: CASSRGQGTNEKLFF; DNA: TGCGCCAGCAGCCGCGGACAGGGAACTAATGAAAAACTGTTTTTT
D: -; V: TRBV3-1/TRBV3-2; J: TRBJ2-7; size: -; CDR3: CASSRVAGAEQYF; DNA: TGTGCCAGCAGCCGGGTAGCAGGGGCCGAGCAGTACTTC
D: TRBD2; V: TRBV5-4; J: TRBJ2-3; size: -; CDR3: CASSLAGAHTDTQYF; DNA: TGTGCCAGCAGTCTAGCGGGGGCCCACACAGATACGCAGTATTTT
D: -; V: TRBV7-8; J: TRBJ1-3; size: -; CDR3: CASSLPPQGTGNTIYF; DNA: TGTGCCAGCAGCTTACCCCCCCAGGGAACTGGAAACACCATATATTTT
D: TRBD1; V: TRBV5-6; J: TRBJ2-7; size: -; CDR3: CASSLQTGTGFVEQYF; DNA: TGTGCCAGCAGCTTGCAAACCGGGACAGGGTTTGTCGAGCAGTACTTC
D: -; V: TRBV7-2; J: TRBJ2-1; size: -; CDR3: CASSLAGGAGFEQFF; DNA: TGTGCCAGCAGCTTAGCTGGGGGGGCCGGGTTTGAGCAGTTCTTC
D: TRBD2; V: TRBV4-1; J: TRBJ2-1; size: -; CDR3: CASSQDWASGGHNEQFF; DNA: TGCGCCAGCAGCCAAGACTGGGCTAGCGGGGGCCATAATGAGCAGTTCTTC
D: -; V: TRBV7-6; J: TRBJ2-1; size: -; CDR3: CASSADSITLGLNEQFF; DNA: TGTGCCAGCAGCGCGGACAGTATCACTTTGGGCCTCAATGAGCAGTTCTTC
D: -; V: TRBV20-1; J: TRBJ2-7; size: -; CDR3: CSASTGGVREQYF; DNA: TGCAGTGCTAGTACAGGTGGTGTGCGCGAGCAGTACTTC
D: -; V: TRBV7-9; J: TRBJ2-1; size: -; CDR3: CASTPAGYNEQFF; DNA: TGTGCCAGCACCCCCGCGGGATACAATGAGCAGTTCTTC
D: TRBD1; V: TRBV5-1; J: TRBJ2-7; size: -; CDR3: CASSWTGIDEQYF; DNA: TGCGCCAGCAGCTGGACAGGGATCGACGAGCAGTACTTC
D: -; V: TRBV12-5; J: TRBJ1-4; size: -; CDR3: CASGSFTGANEKLFF; DNA: TGTGCTAGTGGTTCCTTCACGGGGGCTAATGAAAAACTGTTTTTT
D: TRBD2; V: TRBV5-5; J: TRBJ2-1; size: -; CDR3: CASSLASSGGTNEQFF; DNA: TGTGCCAGCAGCTTGGCCTCTAGCGGGGGTACCAATGAGCAGTTCTTC
D: TRBD1; V: TRBV24-1; J: TRBJ1-2; size: few; CDR3: CATSPKGQGSYGYTF; DNA: TGTGCCACCAGTCCTAAGGGACAGGGGAGCTATGGCTACACCTTC